These 15 T cell receptor beta chains were all obtained from the same sample, sequenced in a study of cytomegalovirus exposure and HLA in healthy donors. The primer mix had 60 Vbeta and 13 Jbeta primers. The table came from immunoSEQ multiplex PCR; TCRdb's copy has only in-frame clones and leaves some out. The sample records 100,000 to 150,000 clones, roughly 74% being singletons. Sequences were obtained from PBMCs. Every receptor here comes from a woman aged 50 to 65 in good health and CMV-seropositive.

This clone came up a few times. This same CDR3 is encoded by further DNA sequences in the sample. The chain uses TRBV5-1 and TRBJ2-3; no firm D call. Trimming stripped 7 bases from V and 0 bases from J, with 9 bases between. This CDR3 is 13 amino acids long. Per the germline V gene, CDR1 is SGHRS and CDR2 is YFSETQ. CDR3 coding DNA: TGCGCCAGCCTGAGTCCCAGCACAGATACGCAGTATTTT. This gives the protein CASLSPSTDTQYF.

This chain uses TRBV29-1 with TRBJ1-1, with 9 bases lining up with TRBD1. Germline trimming cut 6 bases from V and 4 bases from J; bases unmatched to any gene: 15. CDR3 size: 16 residues. CDR1 is SQVTM and CDR2 is ANQGSEA in the germline V gene. The CDR3 bases are TGCAGCGTCCCCCCCCCGGGACAGGGCCGGGGCACTGAAGCTTTCTTT. Its translation is CSVPPPGQGRGTEAFF.

The chain recombines TRBV19 with TRBJ2-1, with a tentative D call TRBD1 (6 bases). The germline gives CDR1 LNHDA, CDR2 SQIVND (reference sequence). CDR3 size: 17 residues. Trimming removed 5 bases at V and 3 bases at J, with 20 bases between. This chain's CDR3 is CASSSALPGHYYNEQFF. In DNA, the CDR3 is TGTGCCAGTAGTTCAGCCCTGCCGGGACACTACTACAATGAGCAGTTCTTC.

The chain links TRBV2 to TRBJ2-1, with D uncertain. CDR1 and CDR2 (germline): SNHLY, FYNNEI. V lost 7 bases to trimming and J lost 8 bases, with 6 bases between them. This CDR3 is 10 amino acids long. CDR3 bases: TGTGCCAGCAAAGCTTATGAGCAGTTCTTC. This sequence encodes CASKAYEQFF.

The chain recombines TRBV5-4 with TRBJ2-7, with D possibly being TRBD1 (6 bases). With 4 bases removed from V and 1 base from J, the gap between germline ends came to 9 bases. Germline-derived CDR1 and CDR2 are SGHNT and YYREEE (reference sequence). The length of the CDR3 is 13 residues. DNA for the CDR3: TGTGCCAGCAGCCCCGGACAGTCCTACGAGCAGTACTTC. This encodes CASSPGQSYEQYF.

CDR3 bases: TGTGCCAGTAGAGCCCCCGGGACAGGAGGCAATCAGCCCCAGCATTTT. Translation gives CASRAPGTGGNQPQHF. The chain recombines TRBV19 with TRBJ1-5; 8 nucleotides align to TRBD1. The CDR3 is 16 amino acids. The germline CDR1 and CDR2 sequences are LNHDA and SQIVND (reference sequence). V lost 6 bases and J lost 2; bases outside the gene matches: 9.

V usage is TRBV4-1 and J usage is TRBJ2-5, with no clear D. The CDR3 sequence is 13 residues long. From germline, CDR1 is MGHRA and CDR2 YSYEKL. The V and J ends lost 1 base and 5 bases respectively, with 8 bases between them. The CDR3 loop is CASSQGVLETQYF. The CDR3 bases are TGCGCCAGCAGCCAAGGAGTTTTGGAGACCCAGTACTTC.

The chain combines TRBV9 with TRBJ2-3, with 9 bases lining up with TRBD2. Per the germline V gene, CDR1 is SGDLS and CDR2 is YYNGEE. V dropped 2 bases and J dropped 0; count of bases not matched to a gene: 4. CDR3 size: 16 residues. CDR3 in DNA: TGTGCCAGCAGCGTTAGGACTAGCGCTAGCACAGATACGCAGTATTTT. It codes for CASSVRTSASTDTQYF.

The rearrangement links TRBV5-4 to TRBJ1-1; TRBD1 matches at 8 bases. V dropped 3 bases and J dropped 5; count of bases not matched to a gene: 6. In germline, CDR1 is SGHNT, CDR2 YYREEE (reference sequence). This CDR3 comprises 14 residues. As DNA, the CDR3 is TGTGCCAGCAGCTGGGACAGGATCGGGACTGAAGCTTTCTTT. Residues: CASSWDRIGTEAFF.

The gene calls are TRBV28 and TRBJ2-7; 7 bases line up with TRBD1. The CDR3 runs to 14 residues. With V trimmed by 5 bases and J by 3 bases, 7 bases remained unmatched. Germline V gene lookup returns CDR1 MDHEN and CDR2 SYDVKM. In DNA, the CDR3 is TGTGCCAGCAGTACTGGGACAGAGGGCTACGAGCAGTACTTC. Encoded protein: CASSTGTEGYEQYF. The entire variable domain, with the rest obtained from reference TRBV28 and TRBJ2-7, is as follows: DVKVTQSSRYLVKRTGEKVFLECVQDMDHENMFWYRQDPGLGLRLIYFSYDVKMKEKGDIPEGYSVSREKKERFSLILESASTNQTSMYLCASSTGTEGYEQYFGPGTRLTVT.

V is TRBV7-3 and J is TRBJ1-1; no firm D call. Per germline, CDR1 SGHTA and CDR2 FQGTGA. V lost 0 bases to trimming and J lost 1 base, with 6 bases between them. The CDR3 extends over 14 amino acids. The CDR3 is CASSLTRENTEAFF. CDR3 DNA: TGTGCCAGCAGCTTAACACGAGAGAACACTGAAGCTTTCTTT.

This clone was picked up a small number of times. The chain is built from TRBV11-2 and TRBJ1-5, with D hard to call. This CDR3 comprises 13 residues. Deletions cut 2 bases from V and 5 bases from J, with 7 bases between. Germline CDR1 SGHAT, CDR2 FQNNGV. CDR3 in amino acids: CASSLIRDQPQHF. The CDR3, as DNA: TGTGCCAGCAGCTTAATTCGGGATCAGCCCCAGCATTTT.

The genes are TRBV19 and TRBJ2-7; no firm D call. Trimming took 8 bases from V and 0 from J, leaving 11 bases between them. This CDR3 contains 13 residues. Germline CDR1 and CDR2: LNHDA and SQIVND (reference sequence). CDR3 amino acids: CASGPTGSYEQYF. The CDR3, as DNA: TGTGCCAGTGGTCCGACTGGCTCCTACGAGCAGTACTTC.

The genes are TRBV2 and TRBJ1-1; TRBD1 agrees at 8 bases. V lost 6 bases and J lost 6; bases outside the gene matches: 6. The CDR3 runs 13 residues. The germline V gene encodes CDR1 SNHLY and CDR2 FYNNEI. The CDR3 here is CASRAGGASEAFF. The CDR3 coding sequence is TGTGCCAGCAGAGCAGGGGGCGCCTCTGAAGCTTTCTTT.

The V call is TRBV5-1, the J call TRBJ1-1; D is possibly TRBD1 (5 bases). The V end lost 1 base, the J end lost 2 bases, and 9 bases lay between the germline ends. This CDR3 is 14 amino acids long. Germline values: CDR1 SGHRS, CDR2 YFSETQ. This CDR3 reads CASSLYDSNTEAFF. In DNA form, the CDR3 reads TGCGCCAGCAGCTTGTACGACAGCAACACTGAAGCTTTCTTT.